These 21 T cell receptor beta chains originate from one sample sequenced in a study of blood T cells in healthy people across ages. Together with a sample-barcoded 5' primer, a J-beta primer mix was included in a second PCR lasting about 7 to 11 cycles. TCRdb re-derived calls from the 5' RACE reads in MiXCR, one entry per CDR3 protein. The data show roughly 640,000 distinct CDR3 sequences, about 28% seen once. What was sequenced was blood. These receptors came from a woman of 80 years or more in good health.

This clonotype was recorded at least ten times. J is TRBJ2-1 and V is TRBV2, with 7 bases matching TRBD2. Germline V gene lookup returns CDR1 SNHLY and CDR2 FYNNEI. V lost 7 bases and J lost 5; bases outside the gene matches: 11. The CDR3 spans 15 residues. CDR3 coding DNA: TGTGCCAGCATGTTCATAGCGGGTGACAACAATGAGCAGTTCTTC. This encodes CASMFIAGDNNEQFF.

Worth noting for this clonotype: A junction boundary mismatches the germline segment, possibly from a read error. The genes are TRBV11-2 and TRBJ1-6; D uncertain. Per germline, CDR1 SGHAT and CDR2 FQNNGV. CDR3 length equals 15 residues. CDR3 coding DNA: TGTGCCAGCAGCTTAGAGATCGGGGTCACTTCACCCCCCCACTTT. This translates into CASSLEIGVTSPPHF.

This clonotype was counted many times. The V gene is TRBV7-3, the J gene TRBJ2-7, with 11 bases aligning to TRBD2. CDR3 length equals 15 residues. Germline assignment: CDR1 SGHTA and CDR2 FQGTGA. V lost 2 bases, J lost 3 bases, and 3 bases stayed unmatched. The CDR3 DNA is TGTGCCAGCAGCTTAGGGGGGACTAGCGGCTACGAGCAGTACTTC. Amino acids: CASSLGGTSGYEQYF.

This clonotype was counted at least ten times. The V and J genes are TRBV27 and TRBJ2-1; TRBD2 matches at 13 bases. Unmatched junction bases numbered 3, after V lost 4 bases and J lost 3 bases. The CDR3 is 16 amino acids. Per the germline V gene, CDR1 is MNHEY and CDR2 is SMNVEV (reference sequence). The CDR3, as DNA: TGTGCCAGCAGTTCGCGGACTAGCGGGGGCTACAATGAGCAGTTCTTC. It is translated as CASSSRTSGGYNEQFF.

This clonotype was observed at least ten times. The chain couples TRBV6-1 to TRBJ1-2, with D possibly being TRBD1 (6 bases). The V and J ends lost 8 bases and 4 bases respectively, with 17 bases between them. The germline V gene encodes CDR1 MNHNS and CDR2 SASEGT. The CDR3 spans 14 residues. The CDR3 here is CASEKGQPIYGYTF. CDR3 sequence (DNA): TGTGCCAGCGAGAAAGGACAGCCCATCTATGGCTACACCTTC.

This clonotype showed up just a few times. The rearrangement joins TRBV25-1 to TRBJ2-3; D is unresolved. Per germline, CDR1 MGHDK and CDR2 SYGVNS. The germline V and J ends were trimmed by 7 bases and 5 bases, with 7 bases remaining between them. This CDR3 is built from 11 residues. CDR3 residues: CASTRLDTQYF. The CDR3 DNA reads as TGTGCCAGCACCCGGTTAGATACGCAGTATTTT.

The chain combines TRBV6-4 with TRBJ1-2, with D maybe TRBD1 (5 bases). This CDR3 comprises 15 residues. Trimming left V 3 bases short and J 5 bases short, with 16 bases between. In germline, CDR1 is MRHNA, CDR2 SNTAGT. CDR3 coding DNA: TGTGCCAGCAGTGAATCTGGCAGGGATCCTTATGGCTACACCTTC. This translates into CASSESGRDPYGYTF.

On this clonotype itself: With a much larger clone just one base away, this may be a read error. The chain combines TRBV12-5 with TRBJ2-1; 8 bases map to TRBD2. The junction had 9 bases not matched to a gene; V was cut back by 7 bases and J by 13 bases. The CDR3 runs to 12 residues. CDR1 and CDR2 from the germline V gene are LGHNT and FRNRAP. CDR3 DNA: TGTGCTAGTGCCACCCCGGGGGGGACCCAGTTCTTC. It yields the protein CASATPGGTQFF.

Note on this clonotype: This may arise from a read error, as a much more abundant clone is one base away. Written as DNA, the CDR3 is TGTGCCAGCAACCAAGATCTCAGAGCACAGGGAGATACGCAGTATTTT. This sequence encodes CASNQDLRAQGDTQYF. V and J are TRBV4-2 and TRBJ2-3; D perhaps matches TRBD1 (6 bases). CDR1 LGHNA and CDR2 YNFKEQ come from the germline V gene. This CDR3 is 16 amino acids long.

This clonotype was seen a handful of times. Given a much more abundant clone one base away, this may be a read error. The genes are TRBV5-6 and TRBJ2-1; 9 bases agree with TRBD1. CDR1 and CDR2 (germline): SGHDT, YYEEEE. CDR3 length: 15 amino acids. J lost 0 bases, V lost 5 bases, and 3 bases had no gene match. In nucleotides, the CDR3 is TGTGCCAGCAGACAGGGACAGGGCTCCTACAATGAGCAGTTCTTC. This sequence encodes CASRQGQGSYNEQFF.

This clonotype was counted ten times or more. The CDR3 DNA is TGCAGTGCTAGAGATCCCGGGACTGTCTCCTACAATGAGCAGTTCTTC. This translates into CSARDPGTVSYNEQFF. The genes are TRBV20-1 and TRBJ2-1; D might be TRBD2 (6 bases). The CDR3 consists of 16 residues. CDR1 is DFQATT and CDR2 is SNEGSKA in the germline V gene (reference sequence). V dropped 0 bases and J dropped 0 bases, with 12 bases sitting between them.

Note on this clonotype: A much larger clone differs from this one at a single base, so this may be a read error. J is TRBJ2-6 and V is TRBV20-1, with D perhaps TRBD1 (5 bases). Per germline, CDR1 DFQATT and CDR2 SNEGSKA (reference sequence). This CDR3 has 12 amino acids. DNA for the CDR3: TGCAGTGCTATGTCTGGGGCCAACGTCCGGACTTTC. This codes for CSAMSGANVRTF.

This clonotype was picked up a small number of times. This sequence may be a read error, since a much larger clone differs from it by one base. The rearrangement links TRBV7-9 to TRBJ2-5; D gene unclear. The V end lost 1 base, the J end lost 11 bases, and 14 bases lay between the germline ends. The CDR3 has 13 residues. Looked up from germline, CDR1 is SEHNR and CDR2 is FQNEAQ (reference sequence). CDR3 sequence: CASSLVLGVEQYF. CDR3 nucleotide sequence: TGTGCCAGCAGCTTAGTGCTAGGAGTTGAGCAGTACTTC.

This clonotype was picked up many times. With a much larger clone just one base away, this may be a read error. The gene calls are TRBV7-2 and TRBJ2-1; no clear D. The DNA matches TRBJ2-7 better at its end, which makes the J call doubtful. Germline V gene data show CDR1 as SGHTA and CDR2 as FQGNSA. CDR3 length equals 16 residues. The CDR3 sequence is CASSPPENRFYNEQYF. CDR3 DNA: TGTGCCAGCAGCCCACCCGAAAACAGATTCTACAATGAGCAGTACTTC.

Many counts were recorded for this clonotype. V usage is TRBV5-1 and J usage is TRBJ2-2, with D hard to call. The V gene lost 0 bases and the J gene lost 6 bases, with 12 bases spanning the gap. This CDR3 has 15 amino acids. CDR1 is SGHRS, CDR2 YFSETQ, per germline. The CDR3 region has the DNA TGCGCCAGCAGCTTGGGCCAGTTGGACGCCGGGGAGCTGTTTTTT. Protein sequence: CASSLGQLDAGELFF. The full variable domain, with the rest looked up from reference TRBV5-1 and TRBJ2-2, is KAGVTQTPRYLIKTRGQQVTLSCSPISGHRSVSWYQQTPGQGLQFLFEYFSETQRNKGNFPGRFSGRQFSNSRSEMNVSTLELGDSALYLCASSLGQLDAGELFFGEGSRLTVL.

This clonotype occurred many times. The genes are TRBV5-8 and TRBJ2-5; maybe TRBD1 (6 bases). V lost 2 bases and J lost 5, with 16 bases in between. The CDR3 is made up of 15 amino acids. Germline V gives CDR1 SGHTS, CDR2 YDEGEE. The CDR3 loop is CASSFSISRGETQYF. CDR3 DNA sequence: TGTGCCAGCAGCTTTTCGATTAGCAGGGGCGAGACCCAGTACTTC.

Many counts were recorded for this clonotype. The chain recombines TRBV24-1 with TRBJ2-1, with D perhaps TRBD2 (7 bases). The CDR3 consists of 16 residues. The V end was cut by 3 bases, the J end by 2 bases, with 13 bases between. CDR1 is KGHDR, CDR2 SFDVKD, per germline. The DNA of the CDR3 is TGTGCCACCAGTGATCAAGGGGGGGGGGCCTACAATGAGCAGTTCTTC. This sequence encodes CATSDQGGGAYNEQFF.

Many counts were recorded for this clonotype. This chain joins TRBV6-2 or TRBV6-3 and TRBJ2-3; D not certain. Germline CDR1 MNHEY, CDR2 SVGEGT. Deletions cut 0 bases from V and 5 bases from J, with 12 bases between. This CDR3 has 15 amino acids. This CDR3 is CASSYSNLGRDTQYF. The CDR3 DNA sequence: TGTGCCAGCAGTTACTCGAATCTGGGAAGAGATACGCAGTATTTT.

This clonotype was seen only once. The V and J genes are TRBV7-9 and TRBJ2-5; 11 bases fit TRBD2. The CDR3 contains 17 residues. Germline CDR1 and CDR2: SEHNR and FQNEAQ (reference sequence). V shed 4 bases and J 5 bases; nucleotides not matched to a gene: 12. CDR3 DNA sequence: TGTGCCAGCAGCTCCAGTCGGGGACTAGCGGTGGTGGAGACCCAGTACTTC. This translates into CASSSSRGLAVVETQYF.

This clonotype has a handful of counts. The V and J genes are TRBV5-1 and TRBJ1-1; possibly TRBD1 for D (5 bases). CDR3 size: 15 residues. Germline V CDR1 and CDR2: SGHRS, YFSETQ. V shed 4 bases and J shed 1 base, with 14 bases lying between them. The CDR3 is CASSPDGASNTEAFF. For the CDR3, the DNA is TGCGCCAGCAGCCCGGATGGGGCCTCGAACACTGAAGCTTTCTTT.

In its sample, this clonotype was seen many times. This sequence joins TRBV11-2 and TRBJ1-2, with D hard to call. The CDR3 runs to 15 residues. CDR1 is SGHAT, CDR2 FQNNGV, per germline. The V end was cut by 4 bases, the J end by 0 bases, with 12 bases between. The CDR3: CASSSLLYANYGYTF. The CDR3 nucleotides are TGTGCCAGCAGCTCCCTTTTATACGCTAACTATGGCTACACCTTC. The full variable domain, completed using reference TRBV11-2 and TRBJ1-2, is EAGVAQSPRYKIIEKRQSVAFWCNPISGHATLYWYQQILGQGPKLLIQFQNNGVVDDSQLPKDRFSAERLKGVDSTLKIQPAKLEDSAVYLCASSSLLYANYGYTFGSGTRLTVV.